A selection of T cell receptor beta chains follows, all from one sample in a study of cytomegalovirus exposure and HLA in healthy donors. Sequencing used immunoSEQ multiplex PCR; TCRdb keeps in-frame clones, though not all of them. The data hold 120,000 to 150,000 clones, with roughly 80% observed a single time. The sequencing sample was made of PBMCs. The receptor source for this set is a woman between 25 and 40 years old in good health and CMV-seronegative. Both conserved end residues are part of each CDR3. D genes are given only for firm matches. The listing skips clone size in some rows; elsewhere it reads once, few, many or a size class.

clone_size j_call v_call d_call cdr3_nt cdr3_aa
- TRBJ1-5 TRBV2 TRBD1 TGTGCCAGCAGTATAGGGGGCACGGGTCAGCCCCAGCATTTT CASSIGGTGQPQHF
- TRBJ2-4 TRBV6-6 TRBD2 TGTGCCAGCAGGGATTCTAGCGGGGTGTCTAAAAACATTCAGTACTTC CASRDSSGVSKNIQYF
few TRBJ1-5 TRBV5-1 TRBD1 TGCGCCAGCAGCTCCACAGGGGAGGAGGTGCAGCCCCAGCATTTT CASSSTGEEVQPQHF
- TRBJ1-2 TRBV30 - TGTGCCTGGAGTGTGAATGGCCAGATCTATGGCTACACCTTC CAWSVNGQIYGYTF
- TRBJ2-2 TRBV9 TRBD2 TGTGCCAGCAGCGGTCGACTAGCGGGAGGCTTAAACACCGGGGAGCTGTTTTTT CASSGRLAGGLNTGELFF
- TRBJ1-4 TRBV4-1 TRBD1 TGCGCCAGCAGGTCGACAGGGGGCGTCGAGGAAAAACTGTTTTTT CASRSTGGVEEKLFF
once TRBJ2-7 TRBV19 - TGTGCCAGTAGTATGGGAGGGGGGGGCTTCTACGAGCAGTACTTC CASSMGGGGFYEQYF
- TRBJ2-1 TRBV15 TRBD1 TGTGCCACCAGCAGTGACAGGGTGGATGAGCAGTTCTTC CATSSDRVDEQFF
- TRBJ1-1 TRBV6-5 TRBD1 TGTGCCAGCAGTGGCCCGGGACAGGGAAACACTGAAGCTTTCTTT CASSGPGQGNTEAFF
- TRBJ1-5 TRBV7-9 - TGTGCCAGCAGCCCGGAGGGGGGGGATCTAAAATTAAATCAGCCCCAGCATTTT CASSPEGGDLKLNQPQHF
once TRBJ2-6 TRBV2 - TGTGCCAGCATTCAGGCCTCTGGGGCCAACGTCCTGACTTTC CASIQASGANVLTF
- TRBJ2-7 TRBV27 TRBD2 TGTGCCAGCAGTTCTCCGGGGCTAGCGGGGGACCACTCCTACGAGCAGTACTTC CASSSPGLAGDHSYEQYF
- TRBJ1-1 TRBV18 TRBD1 TGTGCCAGCTCACAGGGACAGTCGAACACTGAAGCTTTCTTT CASSQGQSNTEAFF
many TRBJ2-2 TRBV12-5 - TGTGCTAGTGGTTCCGTGAACACCGGGGAGCTGTTTTTT CASGSVNTGELFF
- TRBJ1-2 TRBV7-2 TRBD1 TGTGCCAGCAGCTTAGACCCAGGGGGGAACTATGGCTACACCTTC CASSLDPGGNYGYTF
- TRBJ1-3 TRBV19 - TGTGCCAGTAGTATAGGGTTCTTCGACATATCCTCTGGAAACACCATATATTTT CASSIGFFDISSGNTIYF
many TRBJ2-7 TRBV5-1 TRBD1 TGCGCCAGCAGCTTGTTCCAGGGGGCCCGCTACGAGCAGTACTTC CASSLFQGARYEQYF
- TRBJ2-2 TRBV2 - TGTGCCAGCAGTTGGGCCGGGACTCTGAACACCGGGGAGCTGTTTTTT CASSWAGTLNTGELFF
- TRBJ1-2 TRBV11-2 - TGTGCCAGCAGAGCTATAGGCAGTTTGAGAGGCTATGGCTACACCTTC CASRAIGSLRGYGYTF
- TRBJ2-7 TRBV6-1 TRBD2 TGTGCCAGCAGTGAAAGGGGAGCGGGGGCCTACGAGCAGTACTTC CASSERGAGAYEQYF
- TRBJ1-4 TRBV7-2 TRBD1 TGTGCCAGCAGCCTTACAGGGGGTGAGGAAAAACTGTTTTTT CASSLTGGEEKLFF
once TRBJ2-1 TRBV2 TRBD2 TGTGCCAGCAGTGCGACTAGCTCTCGGGATGAGCAGTTCTTC CASSATSSRDEQFF
- TRBJ2-1 TRBV5-1 TRBD2 TGCGCCAGCAGTCCCGCGGGAGACAATGAGCAGTTCTTC CASSPAGDNEQFF
- TRBJ2-7 TRBV29-1 - TGCAGCGTTCACACGGAGGGCCCCGAGCAGTACTTC CSVHTEGPEQYF
- TRBJ1-1 TRBV6-1 TRBD1 TGTGCCAGCAGCCGACAGGGGGTAAAGAACACTGAAGCTTTCTTT CASSRQGVKNTEAFF
once TRBJ2-3 TRBV4-1 - TGCGCCAGCGGCATGGAGCGGACTGGGCGAGATACGCAGTATTTT CASGMERTGRDTQYF
- TRBJ2-3 TRBV19 TRBD2 TGTGCCAGCTCCCGGAGAGGGGAGGGATATACGCAGTATTTT CASSRRGEGYTQYF
- TRBJ1-2 TRBV7-2 - TGTGCCAGCAGCTTAGGCGGCGGCTTTCGGGACTACACCTTC CASSLGGGFRDYTF
- TRBJ2-2 TRBV5-1 TRBD1 TGCGCCAGCAGCGCCAGACAGGGCCGCGGCACCGGGGAGCTGTTTTTT CASSARQGRGTGELFF
- TRBJ1-2 TRBV9 - TGTGCCAGCAGCGTAGGGACAGCCCCAGTGGATGGCTACACCTTC CASSVGTAPVDGYTF
- TRBJ1-2 TRBV7-3 TRBD1 TGTGCCAGCAGCCGAGAGCCACAGGGGTTCTATGGCTACACCTTC CASSREPQGFYGYTF
- TRBJ2-3 TRBV11-2 - TGTGCCAGCAGCTTAGATCAAGGGGTTATTAGGCAGTATTTT CASSLDQGVIRQYF
- TRBJ1-4 TRBV2 TRBD1 TGTGCCAGCAGTGATTTGGGGACAGGGGTTGGGGAAAAACTGTTTTTT CASSDLGTGVGEKLFF
many TRBJ1-5 TRBV4-3 - TGCGCCAGCAGCCAAGATGCGGGGGGGTATAGCAATCAGCCCCAGCATTTT CASSQDAGGYSNQPQHF
- TRBJ1-2 TRBV7-3 TRBD1 TGTGCCAGCAGCTTGTTTGGGGGGACAGGGGCCGTTAACTATGGCTACACCTTC CASSLFGGTGAVNYGYTF
- TRBJ2-3 TRBV7-9 - TGTTCCAGCAGCTGGGGGGCAGATACGCAGTATTTT CSSSWGADTQYF
- TRBJ1-4 TRBV19 TRBD1 TGTGCCAGTACTCTCAGGACAGGGGGTGGAGAAAAACTGTTTTTT CASTLRTGGGEKLFF
- TRBJ2-3 TRBV11-3 - TGTGCCAGCAGCCTCGGGAGAGGCACAGATACGCAGTATTTT CASSLGRGTDTQYF
- TRBJ2-1 TRBV9 TRBD2 TGTGCCAGCAGCGTAGCGGGGACTAAAAGCAATGAGCAGTTCTTC CASSVAGTKSNEQFF
- TRBJ2-7 TRBV19 TRBD2 TGTGCCAGTAAAAGGGGACTAGCCTCTTCCTACGAGCAGTACTTC CASKRGLASSYEQYF
- TRBJ1-1 TRBV28 - TGTGCCAGCAGATCGGGGGGGTCGGCTTTCTTT CASRSGGSAFF
- TRBJ2-7 TRBV7-9 - TGTGCCAGCAGCTTACGAGGCGCACACTACGAGCAGTACTTC CASSLRGAHYEQYF
few TRBJ1-1 TRBV27 TRBD1 TGTGCCAGCATACCGGGACAGGGGATGTACACTGAAGCTTTCTTT CASIPGQGMYTEAFF
- TRBJ2-4 TRBV15 - TGTGCCACCAGCAGAGACACCGGGGACAAAAACATTCAGTACTTC CATSRDTGDKNIQYF
- TRBJ2-1 TRBV4-2 TRBD2 TGTGCCAGCAGCCAAGCCCAGCGGGAGCGAGATGAGCAGTTCTTC CASSQAQRERDEQFF
- TRBJ2-2 TRBV5-1 - TGCGCCAGCAGCTTGGCCGATAGTACCGGGGAGCTGTTTTTT CASSLADSTGELFF
- TRBJ2-1 TRBV5-1 TRBD2 TGCGCCAGCAGCTCCGGGACTAGCGGGAGTAGGCATGAGCAGTTCTTC CASSSGTSGSRHEQFF
- TRBJ2-5 TRBV7-9 - TGTGCCAGCAGCCCCCGGAGGAGAGAGACCCAGTACTTC CASSPRRRETQYF
- TRBJ2-7 TRBV5-1 - TGCGCCAGCAGCTTGGTGCCCCTTACCTACGAGCAGTACTTC CASSLVPLTYEQYF
- TRBJ1-2 TRBV6-5 TRBD1 TGTGCCAGCACCTACAGGGACAGGGATGGCTACACCTTC CASTYRDRDGYTF
- TRBJ2-7 TRBV30 TRBD1 TGTGCCTGGAGCCCCGGGACAGGGATAGTATACGAGCAGTACTTC CAWSPGTGIVYEQYF
once TRBJ2-5 TRBV9 - TGTGCCAGCAGCGTAGGGCTAGCGAGAGTAGAGACCCAGTACTTC CASSVGLARVETQYF
- TRBJ1-1 TRBV28 TRBD1 TGTGCCAGCAGTACCCCCCCGGGACAGGGGGCAATTGTAGCTTTCTTT CASSTPPGQGAIVAFF
- TRBJ1-2 TRBV10-3 - TGTGCCATCAGTGAAAATACAGTCTATGGCTACACCTTC CAISENTVYGYTF